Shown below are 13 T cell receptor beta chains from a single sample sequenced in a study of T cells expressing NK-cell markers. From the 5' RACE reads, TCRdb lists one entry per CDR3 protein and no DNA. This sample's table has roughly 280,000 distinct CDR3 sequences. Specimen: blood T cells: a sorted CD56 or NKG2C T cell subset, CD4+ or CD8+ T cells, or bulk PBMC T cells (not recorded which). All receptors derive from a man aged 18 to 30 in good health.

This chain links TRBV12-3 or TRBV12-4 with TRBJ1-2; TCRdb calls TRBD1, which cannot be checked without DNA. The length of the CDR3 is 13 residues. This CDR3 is CASRSRGPYGYTF.

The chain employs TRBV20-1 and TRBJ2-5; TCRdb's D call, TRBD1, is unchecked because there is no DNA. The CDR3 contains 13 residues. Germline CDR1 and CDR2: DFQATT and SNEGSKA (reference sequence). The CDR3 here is CSASSGYGETQYF.

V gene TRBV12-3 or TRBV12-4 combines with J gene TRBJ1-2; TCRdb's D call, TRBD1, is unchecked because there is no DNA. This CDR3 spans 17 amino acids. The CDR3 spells CASSLTGGRGESRGYTF.

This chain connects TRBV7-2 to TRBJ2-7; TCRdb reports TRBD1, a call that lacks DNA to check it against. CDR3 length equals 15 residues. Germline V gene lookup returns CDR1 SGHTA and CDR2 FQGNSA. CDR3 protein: CASSSRVGRGDEQYF.

The CDR3 sequence: CASSFGQLTTEAFF. The chain carries TRBV7-2 and TRBJ1-1; no DNA is available, so the TRBD1 call from TCRdb remains unchecked. This CDR3 is 14 amino acids long. Germline V lookup: CDR1 SGHTA, CDR2 FQGNSA.

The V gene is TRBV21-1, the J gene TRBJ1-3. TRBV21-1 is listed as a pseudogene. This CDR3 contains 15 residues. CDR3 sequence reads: CASSREWSSGNTIYF.

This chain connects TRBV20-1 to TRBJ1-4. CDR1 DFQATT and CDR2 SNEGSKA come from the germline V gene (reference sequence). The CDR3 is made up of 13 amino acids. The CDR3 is CSARETDKEKLFF.

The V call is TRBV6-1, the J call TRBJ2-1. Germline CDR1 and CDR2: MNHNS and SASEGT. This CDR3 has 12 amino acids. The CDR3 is CASSEAPNEQFF.

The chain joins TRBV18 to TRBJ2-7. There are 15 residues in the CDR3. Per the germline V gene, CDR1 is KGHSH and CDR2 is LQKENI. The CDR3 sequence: CASSPGIGITYEQYF.

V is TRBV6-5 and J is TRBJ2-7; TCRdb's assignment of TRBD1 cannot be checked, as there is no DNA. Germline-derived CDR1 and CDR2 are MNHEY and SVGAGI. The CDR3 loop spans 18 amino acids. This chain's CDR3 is CASSYSGRVARGSYEQYF.

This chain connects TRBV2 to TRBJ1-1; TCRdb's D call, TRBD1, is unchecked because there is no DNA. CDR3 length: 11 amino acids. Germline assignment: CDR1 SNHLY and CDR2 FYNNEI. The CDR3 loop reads CATRPGTEAFF.

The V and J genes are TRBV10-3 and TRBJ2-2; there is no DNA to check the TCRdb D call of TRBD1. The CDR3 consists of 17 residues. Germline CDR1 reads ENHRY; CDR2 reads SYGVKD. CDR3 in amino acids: CAIQTERQGAGTGELFF.

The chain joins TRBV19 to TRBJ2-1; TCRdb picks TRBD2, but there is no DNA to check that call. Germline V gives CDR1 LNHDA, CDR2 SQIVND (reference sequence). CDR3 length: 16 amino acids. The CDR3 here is CASRPSGRSSYNEQFF.